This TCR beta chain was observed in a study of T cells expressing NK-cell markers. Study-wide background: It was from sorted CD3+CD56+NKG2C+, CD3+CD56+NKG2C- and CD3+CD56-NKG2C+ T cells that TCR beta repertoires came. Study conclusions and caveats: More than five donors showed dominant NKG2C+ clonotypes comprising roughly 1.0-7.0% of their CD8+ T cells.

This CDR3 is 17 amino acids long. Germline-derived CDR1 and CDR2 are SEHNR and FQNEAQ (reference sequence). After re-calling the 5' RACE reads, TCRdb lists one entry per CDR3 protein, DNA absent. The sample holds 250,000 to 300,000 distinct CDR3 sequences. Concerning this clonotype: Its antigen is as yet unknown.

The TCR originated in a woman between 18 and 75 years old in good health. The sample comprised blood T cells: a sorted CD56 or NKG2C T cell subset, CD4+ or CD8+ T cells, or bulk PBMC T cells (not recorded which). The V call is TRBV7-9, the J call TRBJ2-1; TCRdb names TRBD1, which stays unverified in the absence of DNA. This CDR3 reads CASSLSSYRGRIDEQFF.